Shown below are 18 T cell receptor beta chains from a single sample sequenced in a study of spatial heterogeneity in lung cancer. From the 5' RACE reads, TCRdb called clonotypes with MiXCR, one entry per CDR3 protein. Of around 120,000 distinct CDR3 sequences detected, 12% appear once; the ten largest clones hold 16%. Time point described: blood at routine non-recurrence follow-up after resection. Whole RNA was taken from tumor, nontumor lung or frozen PBMC; it was then sequenced unsorted. The sequencing used PBMCs, collected at follow-up. The receptors were sampled from a male donor with early-stage non-small cell lung cancer.

This sequence joins TRBV9 and TRBJ1-1; no definite D call. The germline V gene has CDR1 SGDLS and CDR2 YYNGEE. The CDR3 is 13 residues long. With 0 bases removed from V and 4 bases from J, the gap between germline ends came to 7 bases. CDR3 DNA: TGTGCCAGCAGCGTAGCTGGGAGCACTGAAGCTTTCTTT. Protein sequence: CASSVAGSTEAFF.

Only a few counts were recorded for this clonotype. The chain recombines TRBV10-2 with TRBJ1-5; weak D call: TRBD1 (5 bases). Germline CDR1 WSHSY, CDR2 SAAADI. Trimming stripped 6 bases from V and 3 bases from J, with 18 bases between. The CDR3 contains 16 residues. The CDR3 protein is CASSAGLLTPNQPQHF. CDR3 nucleotides: TGCGCCAGCAGCGCGGGACTGTTGACCCCCAATCAGCCCCAGCATTTT.

This chain joins TRBV3-1 and TRBJ2-1; D remains unclear. This CDR3 comprises 15 residues. Germline values: CDR1 LGHDT, CDR2 YNNKEL (reference sequence). Trimming pared 1 base from V and 5 bases from J, leaving 12 bases between. CDR3 residues: CASSQVQLTDNEQFF. DNA of the CDR3: TGTGCCAGCAGCCAAGTCCAACTGACCGACAATGAGCAGTTCTTC.

Ten or more counts support this clonotype. V is TRBV7-8 and J is TRBJ1-1; TRBD1 agrees at 7 bases. The CDR3 has 15 amino acids. The V gene end was trimmed by 5 bases and the J gene end by 6 bases; junction bases not matched to a gene: 12. Germline loops: CDR1 SGHVS, CDR2 FQNEAQ. CDR3 in DNA: TGTGCCAGCAGCGCGTCAAGGTCCGGGACAGCTGAAGCTTTCTTT. Its translation is CASSASRSGTAEAFF. Full variable domain (rest looked up from reference TRBV7-8 and TRBJ1-1): GAGVSQSPRYKVAKRGQDVALRCDPISGHVSLFWYQQALGQGPEFLTYFQNEAQLDKSGLPSDRFFAERPEGSVSTLKIQRTQQEDSAVYLCASSASRSGTAEAFFGQGTRLTVV.

The table lists this clonotype with many counts. As DNA, the CDR3 is TGCGCCAGCGGACGACAGGGAGGGGAAAAACTGTTTTTT. Translation gives CASGRQGGEKLFF. The rearrangement uses TRBV4-1 and TRBJ1-4; TRBD1 matches at 7 bases. V lost 8 bases, J lost 8 bases, and 8 bases stayed unmatched. The CDR3 has 13 amino acids. CDR1 and CDR2 from the germline V gene are MGHRA and YSYEKL.

The V and J genes are TRBV3-1 and TRBJ1-1; D may be TRBD1 (5 bases). The germline CDR1 and CDR2 sequences are LGHDT and YNNKEL (reference sequence). Trimming removed 1 base at V and 10 bases at J, with 16 bases between. This CDR3 region has 14 residues. CDR3 DNA: TGTGCCAGCAGCCAAGTAGGAGGGGAGGTTGGAGCTTTCTTT. Protein: CASSQVGGEVGAFF.

The table lists this clonotype with many counts. V is TRBV20-1 and J is TRBJ1-6; D is uncertain. Germline V gene sequence: CDR1 DFQATT, CDR2 SNEGSKA (reference sequence). The V and J ends lost 0 bases and 7 bases respectively, with 10 bases between them. The CDR3 totals 14 residues. This chain's CDR3 is CSARENFYNSPLHF. In nucleotides, the CDR3 is TGCAGTGCTAGAGAGAACTTCTACAATTCACCCCTCCACTTT.

This clonotype was found a few times. CDR3 amino acids: CSARNQGLENIQYF. DNA of the CDR3: TGCAGTGCTAGAAATCAGGGCCTGGAAAACATTCAGTACTTC. J is TRBJ2-4 and V is TRBV20-1, with TRBD1 as a possible D gene (5 bases). The ends were cut back, 2 bases at V and 5 bases at J, with 13 bases in the middle. The CDR3 spans 14 residues. Germline lookup yields CDR1 DFQATT and CDR2 SNEGSKA (reference sequence).

This clonotype was counted at least ten times. This chain links TRBV5-5 with TRBJ2-5; possible D gene TRBD2, 6 bases. The germline V and J ends were trimmed by 2 bases and 4 bases, with 9 bases remaining between them. This CDR3 spans 13 amino acids. Germline V gives CDR1 SGHKS, CDR2 YYEKEE (reference sequence). CDR3 in DNA: TGTGCCAGCAGCTTTGCGGGGCGAGAGACCCAGTACTTC. It is translated as CASSFAGRETQYF.

A few counts support this clonotype. This chain uses TRBV3-1 with TRBJ2-7; 12 bases align to TRBD1. The CDR3 is made up of 16 amino acids. Germline lookup yields CDR1 LGHDT and CDR2 YNNKEL (reference sequence). The V and J ends lost 1 base and 7 bases, in that order; junction bases with no gene match: 8. The CDR3: CASSQGLGQGAREQYF. The DNA for the CDR3 is TGTGCCAGCAGCCAAGGGCTGGGACAGGGGGCACGGGAGCAGTACTTC.

This clonotype was observed a handful of times. V usage is TRBV7-2 and J usage is TRBJ1-4; 7 nucleotides align to TRBD1. Trimming at V came to 8 bases and at J to 8 bases, leaving 8 bases not matched to a gene. Germline V gene lookup returns CDR1 SGHTA and CDR2 FQGNSA. The CDR3 is 13 amino acids. This CDR3 is CASCRDRGEKLFF. The CDR3 DNA reads as TGTGCCAGCTGTCGGGACAGAGGCGAAAAACTGTTTTTT.

This clonotype has just a few counts. The rearrangement uses TRBV7-2 and TRBJ2-1; 15 nucleotides line up with TRBD2. Germline values: CDR1 SGHTA, CDR2 FQGNSA. This CDR3 has 15 amino acids. V was clipped by 5 bases and J by 7 bases; unmatched bases: 3. The CDR3 spells CASSPGTSGGNEQFF. The CDR3 nucleotides read TGTGCCAGCAGCCCCGGGACTAGCGGGGGGAATGAGCAGTTCTTC.

This chain connects TRBV4-1 to TRBJ1-2; D is unresolved. V was clipped by 3 bases and J by 4 bases, with 15 bases between them. Germline V gives CDR1 MGHRA, CDR2 YSYEKL. The CDR3 extends over 15 amino acids. The CDR3 coding sequence is TGCGCCAGCAGCCACTTAGGTCTTGACGGCTATGGCTACACCTTC. This translates into CASSHLGLDGYGYTF.

V is TRBV20-1 and J is TRBJ1-5; D might be TRBD1 (5 bases). V was clipped by 2 bases and J by 5 bases, with 10 bases between them. There are 13 residues in the CDR3. Germline V lookup: CDR1 DFQATT, CDR2 SNEGSKA (reference sequence). The CDR3, as DNA: TGCAGTGCTAGACCGACGGGGGATCAGCCCCAGCATTTT. Residues: CSARPTGDQPQHF.

This clonotype has more than one count but fewer than ten. The chain joins TRBV20-1 to TRBJ2-7; weak D call: TRBD2 (7 bases). The length of the CDR3 is 12 residues. In germline, CDR1 is DFQATT, CDR2 SNEGSKA (reference sequence). The V and J ends lost 5 bases and 3 bases respectively, with 11 bases between them. The CDR3 spells CSAAGAIYEQYF. CDR3 DNA sequence: TGCAGTGCTGCGGGGGCAATCTACGAGCAGTACTTC.

This chain links TRBV18 with TRBJ1-3; 7 bases map to TRBD1. CDR3 length equals 15 residues. Trimming at V came to 2 bases and at J to 0 bases, leaving 1 base not matched to a gene. Germline V gives CDR1 KGHSH, CDR2 LQKENI. CDR3 in amino acids: CASSPGDSSGNTIYF. Here the CDR3 DNA reads TGTGCCAGCTCACCAGGGGACAGCTCTGGAAACACCATATATTTT.

At least ten counts were recorded for this clonotype. CDR3: CASSFRTAGNQPQHF. CDR3 nucleotides: TGTGCCAGCAGTTTCAGGACAGCAGGCAATCAGCCCCAGCATTTT. The V gene is TRBV27, the J gene TRBJ1-5; D perhaps matches TRBD1 (6 bases). This CDR3 region has 15 residues. CDR1 is MNHEY, CDR2 SMNVEV, per germline (reference sequence). V was clipped by 3 bases and J by 2 bases, with 11 bases between them.

The sample holds many counts of this clonotype. The rearrangement uses TRBV10-3 and TRBJ1-6; a weak D match, TRBD1 (6 bases). The ends were cut back, 7 bases at V and 7 bases at J, with 11 bases in the middle. This CDR3 is built from 13 residues. Germline-derived CDR1 and CDR2 are ENHRY and SYGVKD. CDR3 in DNA: TGTGCCATCAATGGACAGCCCAATTCACCCCTCCACTTT. It specifies CAINGQPNSPLHF.